This T cell receptor (beta chain) appears in the sequencing data of a study of T-cell memory formation after mild COVID-19. Whole-study context: TCR clusters mostly belonged to single donors. General observations from the study: Clones shrinking between day 15 and 85 showed a balanced CD4/CD8 split, and those that grew later tilted toward CD4+. Clones which contracted sat mainly in CM and EM if CD4+, and in EMRA if CD8+.

The authors produced TCR alpha and TCR beta cDNA libraries with sample barcodes and UMIs by 5'RACE using constant-segment primers. TCRdb re-analysed the 5' RACE reads in MiXCR, keeping a single row per CDR3 protein. The sample contains approximately 350,000 distinct CDR3 sequences, around 14% of which appear only once. A word on this clonotype: The antigen is undetermined.

The sample comprised PBMCs or a T cell subset sorted from them (not recorded which). The sequence came from a man younger than 35 who had mild COVID-19 (a few samples of this study predate the infection). Cell type and time point are not known.

The CDR3 DNA reads TGTGCCACCAGCACCCTGAGAGCCGGGTATGAGCAGTTCTTC. As protein: CATSTLRAGYEQFF. The chain employs TRBV15 and TRBJ2-1, with unresolved D. Germline V gene data show CDR1 as LNHNV and CDR2 as YYDKDF (reference sequence). Deletions cut 4 bases from V and 8 bases from J, with 15 bases between. This CDR3 has 14 amino acids.